Below, 10 T cell receptor beta chains from the same sample are listed, as sequenced in a study of T-cell memory formation after mild COVID-19. TCRdb re-analysed the 5' RACE reads in MiXCR, keeping a single row per CDR3 protein. This sample has roughly 110,000 distinct CDR3 sequences; under 15% occur once, and the top ten carry about 39%. Sequencing was carried out using PBMCs or a T cell subset sorted from them (not recorded which). The receptors come from a man aged 18-30 years who had mild COVID-19 (a few samples of this study predate the infection). Cell type and time point are not known.

The V call is TRBV7-9, the J call TRBJ2-7; 11 bases are a match to TRBD1. CDR3 length: 14 residues. With 3 bases clipped from V and 6 bases from J, the junction kept 4 bases outside the gene matches. CDR1 and CDR2 (germline): SEHNR, FQNEAQ (reference sequence). CDR3: CASSFGTGGGEQYF. The DNA for the CDR3 is TGTGCCAGCAGCTTCGGGACAGGGGGTGGCGAGCAGTACTTC.

This clonotype came up a few times. V and J are TRBV19 and TRBJ2-4, with D perhaps matching TRBD2 (5 bases). V gave up 3 bases and J gave up 0 bases, with 6 bases separating them. Germline V gene lookup returns CDR1 LNHDA and CDR2 SQIVND (reference sequence). CDR3 length: 14 amino acids. CDR3 bases: TGTGCCAGTAGTATTGGGAGAGCCAAAAACATTCAGTACTTC. This gives the protein CASSIGRAKNIQYF.

This clonotype has at least ten counts. V usage is TRBV19 and J usage is TRBJ2-1; possible D gene TRBD1, 6 bases. The CDR3 covers 14 residues. With 7 bases removed from V and 1 base from J, the gap between germline ends came to 11 bases. Germline V lookup: CDR1 LNHDA, CDR2 SQIVND (reference sequence). CDR3 amino acids: CASNQGSSYNEQFF. CDR3 nucleotide sequence: TGTGCCAGTAATCAGGGGTCATCCTACAATGAGCAGTTCTTC.

V gene TRBV7-6 combines with J gene TRBJ2-1; 9 bases map to TRBD2. In germline, CDR1 is SGHVS, CDR2 FNYEAQ. J was trimmed by 3 bases and V by 5 bases; bases with no gene match: 5. This CDR3 region has 15 residues. CDR3 bases: TGTGCCAGCAGCCGTAGCGGGGGTGGCTACAATGAGCAGTTCTTC. Its protein product is CASSRSGGGYNEQFF.

This clonotype was seen a few times. The rearrangement joins TRBV2 to TRBJ2-5; weak D call: TRBD1 (6 bases). Deletions cut 4 bases from V and 4 bases from J, with 13 bases between. The CDR3 has 14 amino acids. CDR1 is SNHLY and CDR2 is FYNNEI in the germline V gene. The DNA of the CDR3 is TGTGCCAGCAGTGCCCCCCAGGGGATAGAGACCCAGTACTTC. Protein product: CASSAPQGIETQYF.

The gene calls are TRBV7-8 and TRBJ1-4; D is unclear. V gave up 5 bases and J gave up 0 bases, with 13 bases separating them. This CDR3 has 16 residues. CDR1 is SGHVS, CDR2 FQNEAQ, per germline. CDR3 coding DNA: TGTGCCAGCAGCCAGCGCCGTATTGCAACTAATGAAAAACTGTTTTTT. Protein sequence: CASSQRRIATNEKLFF.

This clonotype turned up a few times. The chain is built from TRBV25-1 and TRBJ2-2; D is tentatively TRBD1 or TRBD2 (5 bases each). The CDR3 spans 14 residues. The V and J ends lost 7 bases and 6 bases respectively, with 15 bases between them. Per germline, CDR1 MGHDK and CDR2 SYGVNS. CDR3 sequence: CASTRGVGAGELFF. DNA for the CDR3: TGTGCCAGCACCCGAGGGGTTGGGGCCGGGGAGCTGTTTTTT.

The table lists this clonotype with a few counts. The chain joins TRBV10-3 to TRBJ1-5; tentatively, D is TRBD1 (5 bases). Germline CDR1 ENHRY, CDR2 SYGVKD. This CDR3 is built from 14 residues. V was trimmed by 4 bases and J by 3 bases, leaving 10 bases between them. CDR3 nucleotide sequence: TGTGCCATCAGTGCAACCAGGGACAATCAGCCCCAGCATTTT. Translating gives CAISATRDNQPQHF.

This clonotype was recorded a few times. The chain has TRBV29-1 and TRBJ2-3, with a possible D match to TRBD2 (6 bases). V was trimmed by 7 bases and J by 6 bases, leaving 11 bases between them. Germline values: CDR1 SQVTM, CDR2 ANQGSEA. The CDR3 contains 11 residues. This CDR3 reads CSAGDSDTQYF. The CDR3 DNA is TGCAGCGCTGGGGACTCGGATACGCAGTATTTT.

This clonotype was counted a few times. The CDR3 bases are TGCAGCGTTGAATCCCGCGGCGAAGACAATGAGCAGTTCTTC. Protein: CSVESRGEDNEQFF. V is TRBV29-1 and J is TRBJ2-1; D call uncertain. V was clipped by 2 bases and J by 5 bases, with 13 bases between them. The germline gives CDR1 SQVTM, CDR2 ANQGSEA. This CDR3 spans 14 amino acids.